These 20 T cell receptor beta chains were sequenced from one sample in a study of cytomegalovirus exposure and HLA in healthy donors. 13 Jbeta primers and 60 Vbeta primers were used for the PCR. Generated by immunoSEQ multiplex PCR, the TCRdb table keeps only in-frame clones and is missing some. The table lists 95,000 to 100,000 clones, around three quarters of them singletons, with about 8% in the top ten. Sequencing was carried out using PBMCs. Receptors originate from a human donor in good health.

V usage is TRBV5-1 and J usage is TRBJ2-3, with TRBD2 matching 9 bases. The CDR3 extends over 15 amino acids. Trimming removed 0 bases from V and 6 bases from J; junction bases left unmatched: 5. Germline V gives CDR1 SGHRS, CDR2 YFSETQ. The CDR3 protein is CASSLVPSGEDTQYF. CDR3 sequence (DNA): TGCGCCAGCAGCTTGGTGCCTAGCGGGGAGGATACGCAGTATTTT.

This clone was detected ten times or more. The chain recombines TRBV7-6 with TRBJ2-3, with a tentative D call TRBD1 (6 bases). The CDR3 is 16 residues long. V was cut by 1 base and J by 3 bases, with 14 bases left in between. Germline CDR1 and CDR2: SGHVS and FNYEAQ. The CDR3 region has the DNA TGTGCCAGCAGCTTAGGTGGGGGCCGGAGTACAGATACGCAGTATTTT. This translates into CASSLGGGRSTDTQYF.

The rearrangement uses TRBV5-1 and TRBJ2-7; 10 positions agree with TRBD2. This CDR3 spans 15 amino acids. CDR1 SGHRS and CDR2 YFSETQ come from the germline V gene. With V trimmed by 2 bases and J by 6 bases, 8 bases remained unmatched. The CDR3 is CASSFEREGWFEQYF. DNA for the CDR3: TGCGCCAGCAGCTTCGAGCGGGAGGGCTGGTTCGAGCAGTACTTC.

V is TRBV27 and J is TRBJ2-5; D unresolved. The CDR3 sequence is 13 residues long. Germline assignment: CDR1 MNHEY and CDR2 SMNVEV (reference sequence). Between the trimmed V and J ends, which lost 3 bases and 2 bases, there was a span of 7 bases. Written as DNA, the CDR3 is TGTGCCAGCAGTTTCTCAGGTCAAGAGACCCAGTACTTC. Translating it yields CASSFSGQETQYF.

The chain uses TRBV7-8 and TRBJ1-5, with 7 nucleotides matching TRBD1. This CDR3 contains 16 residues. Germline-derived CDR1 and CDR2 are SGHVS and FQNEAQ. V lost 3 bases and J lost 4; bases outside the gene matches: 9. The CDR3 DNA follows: TGTGCCAGCAGCTTTTATGGGACAGTCGGAAATCAGCCCCAGCATTTT. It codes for CASSFYGTVGNQPQHF.

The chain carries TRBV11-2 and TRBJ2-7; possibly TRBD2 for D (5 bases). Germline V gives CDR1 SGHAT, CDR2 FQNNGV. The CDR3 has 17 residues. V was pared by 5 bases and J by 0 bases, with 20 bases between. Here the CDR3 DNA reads TGTGCCAGCAGCCCGCTAGCCCTAGGGCGCCTCTCCTACGAGCAGTACTTC. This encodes CASSPLALGRLSYEQYF.

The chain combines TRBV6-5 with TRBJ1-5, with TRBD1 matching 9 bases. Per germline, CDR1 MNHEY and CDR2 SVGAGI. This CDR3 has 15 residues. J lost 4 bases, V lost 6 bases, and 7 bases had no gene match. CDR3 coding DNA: TGTGCCAGCAGGTCCGGGACAGGGATTAATCAGCCCCAGCATTTT. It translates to CASRSGTGINQPQHF.

The DNA for the CDR3 is TGCAGCACGGGGGGCGGGGAGACCCAGTACTTC. Translation gives CSTGGGETQYF. The rearrangement uses TRBV29-1 and TRBJ2-5; D is perhaps TRBD2 (7 bases). The CDR3 runs to 11 residues. V dropped 8 bases and J dropped 5 bases, with 12 bases sitting between them. Germline-derived CDR1 and CDR2 are SQVTM and ANQGSEA. Combining the CDR3 with reference TRBV29-1 and TRBJ2-5 gives the whole variable domain SAVISQKPSRDICQRGTSLTIQCQVDSQVTMMFWYRQQPGQSLTLIATANQGSEATYESGFVIDKFPISRPNLTFSTLTVSNMSPEDSSIYLCSTGGGETQYFGPGTRLLVL.

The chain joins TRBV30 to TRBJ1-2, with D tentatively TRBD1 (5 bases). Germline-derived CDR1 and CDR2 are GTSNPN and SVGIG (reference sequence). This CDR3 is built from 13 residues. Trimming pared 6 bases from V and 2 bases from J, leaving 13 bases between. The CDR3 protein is CACRQTTNYGYTF. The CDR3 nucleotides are TGTGCCTGTAGACAGACCACCAACTATGGCTACACCTTC.

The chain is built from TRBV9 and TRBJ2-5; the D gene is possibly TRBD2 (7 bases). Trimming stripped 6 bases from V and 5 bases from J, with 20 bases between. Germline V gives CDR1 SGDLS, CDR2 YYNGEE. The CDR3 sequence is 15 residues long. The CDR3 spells CASTVGGGGIETQYF. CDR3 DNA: TGTGCCAGCACCGTTGGAGGGGGGGGAATTGAGACCCAGTACTTC.

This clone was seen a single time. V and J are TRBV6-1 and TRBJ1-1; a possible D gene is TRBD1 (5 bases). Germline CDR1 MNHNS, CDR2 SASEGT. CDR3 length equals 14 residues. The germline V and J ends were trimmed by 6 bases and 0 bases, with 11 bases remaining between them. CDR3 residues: CASRTGEVNTEAFF. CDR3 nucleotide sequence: TGTGCCAGCAGGACGGGGGAGGTGAACACTGAAGCTTTCTTT.

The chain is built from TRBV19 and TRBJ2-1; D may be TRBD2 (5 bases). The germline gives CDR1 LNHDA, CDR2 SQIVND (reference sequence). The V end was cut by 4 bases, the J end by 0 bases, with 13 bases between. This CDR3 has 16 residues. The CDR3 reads CASSRRTEGSYNEQFF. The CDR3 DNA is TGTGCCAGTAGTAGGAGGACCGAGGGCTCCTACAATGAGCAGTTCTTC.

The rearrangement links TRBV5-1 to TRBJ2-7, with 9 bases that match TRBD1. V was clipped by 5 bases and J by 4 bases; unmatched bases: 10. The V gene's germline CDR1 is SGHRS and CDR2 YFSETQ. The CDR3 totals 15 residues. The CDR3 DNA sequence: TGCGCCAGCAGTCCGCCGGGACAGGGTTTGTACGAGCAGTACTTC. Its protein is CASSPPGQGLYEQYF. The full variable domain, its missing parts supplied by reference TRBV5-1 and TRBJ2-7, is KAGVTQTPRYLIKTRGQQVTLSCSPISGHRSVSWYQQTPGQGLQFLFEYFSETQRNKGNFPGRFSGRQFSNSRSEMNVSTLELGDSALYLCASSPPGQGLYEQYFGPGTRLTVT.

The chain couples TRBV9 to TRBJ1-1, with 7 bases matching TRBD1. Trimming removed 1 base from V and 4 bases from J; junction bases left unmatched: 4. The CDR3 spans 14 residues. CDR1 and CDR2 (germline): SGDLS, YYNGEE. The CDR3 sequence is CASSVSGGSTEAFF. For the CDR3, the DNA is TGTGCCAGCAGCGTATCAGGGGGTAGCACTGAAGCTTTCTTT.

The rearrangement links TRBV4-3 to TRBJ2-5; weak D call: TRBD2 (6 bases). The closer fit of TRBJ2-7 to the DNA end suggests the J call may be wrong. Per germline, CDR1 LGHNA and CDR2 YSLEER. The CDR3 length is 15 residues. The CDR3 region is CASSQEGGASYEQYF. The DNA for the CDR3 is TGCGCCAGCAGCCAAGAGGGCGGGGCTTCCTACGAGCAGTACTTC.

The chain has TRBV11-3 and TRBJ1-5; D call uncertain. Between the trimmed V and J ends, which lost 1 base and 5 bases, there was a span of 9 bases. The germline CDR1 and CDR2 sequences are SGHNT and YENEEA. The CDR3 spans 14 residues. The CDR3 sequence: CASSLVRGDQPQHF. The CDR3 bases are TGTGCCAGCAGCTTAGTACGCGGGGATCAGCCCCAGCATTTT.

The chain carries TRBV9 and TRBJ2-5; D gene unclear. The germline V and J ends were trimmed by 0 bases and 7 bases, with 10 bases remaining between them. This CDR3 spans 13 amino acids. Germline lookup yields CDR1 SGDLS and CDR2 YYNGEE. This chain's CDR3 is CASSVDPVGTQYF. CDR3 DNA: TGTGCCAGCAGCGTAGATCCCGTCGGGACCCAGTACTTC.

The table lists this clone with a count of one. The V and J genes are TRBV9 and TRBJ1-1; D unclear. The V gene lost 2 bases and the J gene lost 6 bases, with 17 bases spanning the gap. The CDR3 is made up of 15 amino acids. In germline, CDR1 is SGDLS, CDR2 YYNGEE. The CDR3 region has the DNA TGTGCCAGCAGCGTTCTCGGGAGCGAAACTCCTGAAGCTTTCTTT. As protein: CASSVLGSETPEAFF. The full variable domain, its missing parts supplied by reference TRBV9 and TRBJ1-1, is DSGVTQTPKHLITATGQRVTLRCSPRSGDLSVYWYQQSLDQGLQFLIQYYNGEERAKGNILERFSAQQFPDLHSELNLSSLELGDSALYFCASSVLGSETPEAFFGQGTRLTVV.

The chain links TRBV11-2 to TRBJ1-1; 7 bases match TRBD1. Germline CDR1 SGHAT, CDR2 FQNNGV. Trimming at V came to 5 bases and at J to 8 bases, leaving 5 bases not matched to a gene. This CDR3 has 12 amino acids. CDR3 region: CASSARGYEAFF. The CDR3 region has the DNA TGTGCCAGCAGCGCCAGGGGGTACGAAGCTTTCTTT.

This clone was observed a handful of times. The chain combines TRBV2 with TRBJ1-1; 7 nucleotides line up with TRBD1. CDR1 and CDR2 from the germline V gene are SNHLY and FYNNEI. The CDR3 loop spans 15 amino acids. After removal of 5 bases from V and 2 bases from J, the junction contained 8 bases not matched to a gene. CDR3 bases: TGTGCCAGCAGTTACGACTACAGGGGAAACACTGAAGCTTTCTTT. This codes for CASSYDYRGNTEAFF.